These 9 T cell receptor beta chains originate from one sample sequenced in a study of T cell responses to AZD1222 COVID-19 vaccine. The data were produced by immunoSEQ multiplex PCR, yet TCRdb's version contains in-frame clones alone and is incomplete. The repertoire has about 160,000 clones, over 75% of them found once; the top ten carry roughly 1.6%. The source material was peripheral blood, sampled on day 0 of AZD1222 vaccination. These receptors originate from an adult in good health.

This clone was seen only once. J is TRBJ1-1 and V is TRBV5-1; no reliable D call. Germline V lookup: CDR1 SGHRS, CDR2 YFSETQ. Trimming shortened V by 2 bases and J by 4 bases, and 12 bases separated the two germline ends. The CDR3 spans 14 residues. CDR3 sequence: CASSLGERSTEAFF. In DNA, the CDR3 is TGCGCCAGCAGCTTAGGAGAGAGGAGCACTGAAGCTTTCTTT.

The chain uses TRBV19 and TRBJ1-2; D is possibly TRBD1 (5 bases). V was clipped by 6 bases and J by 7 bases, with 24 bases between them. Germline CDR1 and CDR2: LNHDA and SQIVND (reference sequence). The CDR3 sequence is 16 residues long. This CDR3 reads CASRYNGGRHRRGYTF. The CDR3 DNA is TGTGCCAGTAGATACAACGGGGGTCGGCACCGTCGTGGCTACACCTTC.

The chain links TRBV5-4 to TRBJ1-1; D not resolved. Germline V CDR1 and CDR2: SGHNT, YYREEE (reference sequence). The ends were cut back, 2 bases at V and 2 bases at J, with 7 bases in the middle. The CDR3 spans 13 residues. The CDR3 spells CASSLTPNTEAFF. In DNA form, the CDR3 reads TGTGCCAGCAGCTTAACCCCTAACACTGAAGCTTTCTTT.

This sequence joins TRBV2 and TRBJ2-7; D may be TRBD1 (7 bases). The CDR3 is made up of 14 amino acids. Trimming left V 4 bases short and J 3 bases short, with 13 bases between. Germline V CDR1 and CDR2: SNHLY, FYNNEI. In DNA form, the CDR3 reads TGTGCCAGCAGTGTCCCAGGGGGAGGCTACGAGCAGTACTTC. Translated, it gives CASSVPGGGYEQYF. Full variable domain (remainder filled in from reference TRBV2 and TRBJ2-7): EPEVTQTPSHQVTQMGQEVILRCVPISNHLYFYWYRQILGQKVEFLVSFYNNEISEKSEIFDDQFSVERPDGSNFTLKIRSTKLEDSAMYFCASSVPGGGYEQYFGPGTRLTVT.

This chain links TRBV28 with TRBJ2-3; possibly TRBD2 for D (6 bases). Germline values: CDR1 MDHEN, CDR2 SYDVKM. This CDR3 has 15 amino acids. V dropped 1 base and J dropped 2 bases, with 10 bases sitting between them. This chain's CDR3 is CASSLSGRPTDTQYF. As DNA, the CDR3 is TGTGCCAGCAGTTTATCGGGGAGGCCCACAGATACGCAGTATTTT.

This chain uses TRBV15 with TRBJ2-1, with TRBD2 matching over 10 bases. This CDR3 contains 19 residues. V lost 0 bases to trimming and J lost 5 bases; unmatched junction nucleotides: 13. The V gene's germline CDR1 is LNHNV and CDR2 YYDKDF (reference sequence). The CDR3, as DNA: TGTGCCACCAGCAGAGAGCCGTATGGGGCCAGCGGGGGGGACAATGAGCAGTTCTTC. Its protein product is CATSREPYGASGGDNEQFF.

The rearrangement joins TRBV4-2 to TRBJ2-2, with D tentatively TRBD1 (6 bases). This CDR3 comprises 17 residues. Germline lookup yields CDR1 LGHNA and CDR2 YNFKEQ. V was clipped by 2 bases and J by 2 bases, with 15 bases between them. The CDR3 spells CASSQFLAGVNTGELFF. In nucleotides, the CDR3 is TGTGCCAGCAGCCAATTTTTGGCAGGGGTAAACACCGGGGAGCTGTTTTTT.

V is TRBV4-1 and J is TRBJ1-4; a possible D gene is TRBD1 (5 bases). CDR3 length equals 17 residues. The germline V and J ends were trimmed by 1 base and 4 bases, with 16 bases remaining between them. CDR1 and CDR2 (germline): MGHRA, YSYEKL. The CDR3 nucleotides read TGCGCCAGCAGCCAAGGTTACTTTGGACAAAGTAATGAAAAACTGTTTTTT. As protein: CASSQGYFGQSNEKLFF.

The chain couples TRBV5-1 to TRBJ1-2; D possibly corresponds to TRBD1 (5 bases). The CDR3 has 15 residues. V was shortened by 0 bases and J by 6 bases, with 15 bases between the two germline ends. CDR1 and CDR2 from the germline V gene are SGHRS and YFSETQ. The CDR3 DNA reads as TGCGCCAGCAGCTTGGAGGGGTTGGTGAGTCATGGCTACACCTTC. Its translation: CASSLEGLVSHGYTF.